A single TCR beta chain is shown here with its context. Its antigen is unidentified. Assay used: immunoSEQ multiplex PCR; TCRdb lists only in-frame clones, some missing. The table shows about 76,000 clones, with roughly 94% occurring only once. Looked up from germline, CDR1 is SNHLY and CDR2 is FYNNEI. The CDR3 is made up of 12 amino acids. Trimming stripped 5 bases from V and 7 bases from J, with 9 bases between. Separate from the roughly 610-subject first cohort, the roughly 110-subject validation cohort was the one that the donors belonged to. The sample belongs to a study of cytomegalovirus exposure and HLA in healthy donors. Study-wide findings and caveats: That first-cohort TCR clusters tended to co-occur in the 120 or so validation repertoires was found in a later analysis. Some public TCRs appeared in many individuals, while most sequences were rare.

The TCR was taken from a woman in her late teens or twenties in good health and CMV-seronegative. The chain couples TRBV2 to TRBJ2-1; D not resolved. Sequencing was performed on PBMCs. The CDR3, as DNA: TGTGCCAGCAGTATTAACGGGAATGAGCAGTTCTTC. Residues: CASSINGNEQFF.